This T cell receptor (beta chain) was identified during a study of response to subunit inactivated influenza vaccine. Whole-study findings and limits: Authors suggested seasonal influenza vaccinations each recruit few new T cells.

In TCRdb, the RT-PCR reads were re-called with MiXCR into one record per CDR3 protein. The repertoire consists of roughly 700,000 distinct CDR3 sequences, with 15% to 19% occurring once and the leading ten covering 11%. The CDR3 spans 16 residues. The ends lost 7 bases at V and 1 base at J; junction bases unmatched: 6. In this sample, this clonotype turned up a few times. Its antigen remains unidentified. V and J are TRBV12-3 or TRBV12-4 and TRBJ2-3, with TRBD2 identical over 12 bases. The sample was PBMCs from blood, taken 11 to 12 days after vaccination. The origin of this receptor is a man aged 45-65 years who received an inactivated influenza vaccine. In DNA form, the CDR3 reads TGTGCCAGCACCAGGACTAGCGGGATCCGCACAGATACGCAGTATTTT. Its protein product is CASTRTSGIRTDTQYF.